This note documents a single T cell receptor (beta chain) sequence. This CDR3 is 16 amino acids long. This specimen comes from a study of T cells expressing NK-cell markers. From its re-call of the 5' RACE reads, TCRdb lists each CDR3 protein once, without DNA. The table counts about 550,000 distinct CDR3 sequences; about 3.6% lies in the top ten. The sequence came from a man younger than 35 in good health. The sample comprised blood T cells: a sorted CD56 or NKG2C T cell subset, CD4+ or CD8+ T cells, or bulk PBMC T cells (not recorded which). The chain combines TRBV12-3 or TRBV12-4 with TRBJ2-7; the TRBD1 assignment by TCRdb is unverifiable without DNA. The CDR3 region is CASSRGAGNIIYEQYF.